This is a list of T cell receptor beta chains from one sample in a study of cytomegalovirus exposure and HLA in healthy donors. TCRdb's copy holds only in-frame clones and misses some; the assay was immunoSEQ multiplex PCR. The sample has 150,000 to 200,000 clones; 65% to 85% are singletons. Sample: PBMCs. All receptors come from a woman in her forties or fifties in good health and CMV-seropositive. CDR3s include the opening cysteine and the closing phenylalanine or tryptophan. D genes are given only for firm matches. Part of the rows lack a size; the others show once, few, many or a class for expanded clones.

D gene: TRBD2; J gene: TRBJ2-1; V gene: TRBV4-2; clone size: NA; CDR3 DNA: TGTGCCAGCAGCCGGGGGGGGAACAGCGGGAGCGGGGGTGAGCAGTTCTTC; CDR3 protein: CASSRGGNSGSGGEQFF
D gene: TRBD2; J gene: TRBJ2-1; V gene: TRBV9; clone size: few; CDR3 DNA: TGTGCCAGCAGCCCGGACTTTAGCGGGAGCCCCCGATACAATGAGCAGTTCTTC; CDR3 protein: CASSPDFSGSPRYNEQFF
D gene: TRBD1; J gene: TRBJ1-5; V gene: TRBV28; clone size: NA; CDR3 DNA: TGTGCCAGCAGTTTGCTGGACAGGGAGAATCAGCCCCAGCATTTT; CDR3 protein: CASSLLDRENQPQHF
D gene: NA; J gene: TRBJ2-2; V gene: TRBV6-5; clone size: NA; CDR3 DNA: TGTGCCAGCAGTTACGACCCGGGCGGGGAGCTGTTTTTT; CDR3 protein: CASSYDPGGELFF
D gene: NA; J gene: TRBJ2-1; V gene: TRBV20-1; clone size: NA; CDR3 DNA: TGCAGTGCTAGCCACTATGAGCAGTTCTTC; CDR3 protein: CSASHYEQFF
D gene: NA; J gene: TRBJ1-2; V gene: TRBV2; clone size: NA; CDR3 DNA: TGTGCCAGCAGTGGACAAGCCTATGGCTACACCTTC; CDR3 protein: CASSGQAYGYTF
D gene: TRBD2; J gene: TRBJ2-1; V gene: TRBV5-1; clone size: NA; CDR3 DNA: TGCGCCAGCAGCACCGGGACTAGCGGGAGCAATGAGCAGTTCTTC; CDR3 protein: CASSTGTSGSNEQFF
D gene: NA; J gene: TRBJ1-2; V gene: TRBV28; clone size: NA; CDR3 DNA: TGTGCCAGCAGTTTGCTTCAAGGACAGATCTATGGCTACACCTTC; CDR3 protein: CASSLLQGQIYGYTF
D gene: NA; J gene: TRBJ2-2; V gene: TRBV12-2; clone size: NA; CDR3 DNA: TGTGCAAGTCGCCCAGGGACTAGCGGGAACGCCGGGGAGCTGTTTTTT; CDR3 protein: CASRPGTSGNAGELFF
D gene: TRBD1; J gene: TRBJ2-5; V gene: TRBV5-5; clone size: few; CDR3 DNA: TGTGCCAGCAGCCTCATGGGGACAGGGGTGGAGACCCAGTACTTC; CDR3 protein: CASSLMGTGVETQYF
D gene: TRBD1; J gene: TRBJ1-2; V gene: TRBV12-5; clone size: NA; CDR3 DNA: TGTGCTAGTGGTTCCAATTACCGGGACAGGGCCTCTGGGAGCACCTTC; CDR3 protein: CASGSNYRDRASGSTF
D gene: NA; J gene: TRBJ1-2; V gene: TRBV2; clone size: NA; CDR3 DNA: TGTGCCAGCAGTGATTGGGGGGTCTATGGCTACACCTTC; CDR3 protein: CASSDWGVYGYTF
D gene: NA; J gene: TRBJ1-2; V gene: TRBV5-1; clone size: NA; CDR3 DNA: TGCGCCAGCAGCTCCGTCACGGGGAACTATGGCTACACCTTC; CDR3 protein: CASSSVTGNYGYTF
D gene: TRBD1; J gene: TRBJ1-2; V gene: TRBV4-3; clone size: NA; CDR3 DNA: TGCGCCAGCAGCCAAGAAGAAGGGGGACAGGGGTTTGGCTACACCTTC; CDR3 protein: CASSQEEGGQGFGYTF
D gene: TRBD2; J gene: TRBJ2-7; V gene: TRBV4-1; clone size: NA; CDR3 DNA: TGCGCCAGCAGCCGAGGGACTAGCGGGGGGTACGAGCAGTACTTC; CDR3 protein: CASSRGTSGGYEQYF
D gene: TRBD1; J gene: TRBJ2-7; V gene: TRBV11-2; clone size: few; CDR3 DNA: TGTGCCAGCAGCTCACGGGGACAGGGGGCAGAGGAGCAGTACTTC; CDR3 protein: CASSSRGQGAEEQYF
D gene: TRBD1; J gene: TRBJ1-6; V gene: TRBV2; clone size: once; CDR3 DNA: TGTGCCAGCAGTCCCGGGACAGGGGAATCACCCCTCCACTTT; CDR3 protein: CASSPGTGESPLHF
D gene: NA; J gene: TRBJ1-1; V gene: TRBV9; clone size: once; CDR3 DNA: TGTGCCAGCAGCGTAAACCAGATGAACACTGAAGCTTTCTTT; CDR3 protein: CASSVNQMNTEAFF